This T cell receptor (beta chain) was profiled in a study of blood T cell repertoires in COVID-19. Study information: Sites across the United States, Italy and Spain contributed samples from acute and convalescent COVID-19. The analysed material was cDNA or gDNA that came from T cells, B-cell-depleted T cells, or PBMCs.

The repertoire was sequenced with immunoSEQ multiplex PCR; TCRdb's copy has only in-frame clones and lacks some. The top ten hold less than 1.5% of the sample, which has 50,000 to 75,000 clones, 85% to 90% seen once. The CDR3 totals 14 residues. Trimming pared 4 bases from V and 6 bases from J, leaving 14 bases between. Germline V lookup: CDR1 MNHEY, CDR2 SMNVEV (reference sequence). This clone was counted a single time. The origin of this receptor is a man aged 55 to 69 with acute or convalescent COVID-19. Sequencing was performed on peripheral blood. V gene TRBV27 combines with J gene TRBJ2-3, with D tentatively TRBD1 (7 bases). Here the CDR3 DNA reads TGTGCCAGCAGTTGGGCAGGGGGGAGGGATACGCAGTATTTT. Translating it yields CASSWAGGRDTQYF.